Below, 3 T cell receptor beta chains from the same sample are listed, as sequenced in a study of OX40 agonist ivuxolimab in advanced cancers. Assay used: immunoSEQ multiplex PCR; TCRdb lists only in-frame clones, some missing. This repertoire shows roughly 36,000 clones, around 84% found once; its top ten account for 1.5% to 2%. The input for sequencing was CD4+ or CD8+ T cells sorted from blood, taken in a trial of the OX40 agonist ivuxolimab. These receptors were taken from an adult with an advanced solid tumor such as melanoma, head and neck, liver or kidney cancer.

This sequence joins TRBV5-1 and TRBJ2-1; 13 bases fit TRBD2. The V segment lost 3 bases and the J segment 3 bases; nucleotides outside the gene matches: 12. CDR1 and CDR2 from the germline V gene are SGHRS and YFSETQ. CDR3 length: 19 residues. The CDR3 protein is CASSSEGGLAGNHYNEQFF. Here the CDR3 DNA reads TGCGCCAGCAGCTCCGAAGGGGGACTAGCGGGAAATCACTACAATGAGCAGTTCTTC. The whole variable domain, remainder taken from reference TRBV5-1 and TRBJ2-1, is KAGVTQTPRYLIKTRGQQVTLSCSPISGHRSVSWYQQTPGQGLQFLFEYFSETQRNKGNFPGRFSGRQFSNSRSEMNVSTLELGDSALYLCASSSEGGLAGNHYNEQFFGPGTRLTVL.

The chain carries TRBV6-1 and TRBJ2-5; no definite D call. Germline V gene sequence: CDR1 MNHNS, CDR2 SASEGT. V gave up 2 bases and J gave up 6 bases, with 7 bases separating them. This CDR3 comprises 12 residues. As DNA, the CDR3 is TGTGCCAGCAGTGAATTAGGGAAGACCCAGTACTTC. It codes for CASSELGKTQYF.

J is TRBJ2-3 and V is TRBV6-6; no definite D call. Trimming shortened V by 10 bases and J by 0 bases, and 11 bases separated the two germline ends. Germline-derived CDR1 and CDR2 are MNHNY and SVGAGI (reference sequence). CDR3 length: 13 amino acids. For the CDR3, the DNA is TGTGCCACCCGTGAGACTAGCACAGATACGCAGTATTTT. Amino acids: CATRETSTDTQYF.